Below, 12 T cell receptor beta chains from the same sample are listed, as sequenced in a study of T-cell memory formation after mild COVID-19. A single record per CDR3 protein comes from TCRdb applying MiXCR to the 5' RACE reads. The table lists 300,000 to 350,000 distinct CDR3 sequences, roughly 15% of them singletons. Specimen: PBMCs or a T cell subset sorted from them (not recorded which). The receptors shown here come from a man aged 18 to 29 who had mild COVID-19 (a few samples of this study predate the infection). Cell type and time point are not known.

In this sample, this clonotype turned up many times. The chain employs TRBV6-2 or TRBV6-3 and TRBJ2-1, with D possibly being TRBD1 (5 bases). The CDR3 runs 13 residues. Germline lookup yields CDR1 MNHEY and CDR2 SVGEGT. V lost 7 bases to trimming and J lost 2 bases, with 9 bases between them. The CDR3 DNA reads as TGTGCCAGCACCATAGGGGCCTACAATGAGCAGTTCTTC. This sequence encodes CASTIGAYNEQFF.

This chain links TRBV12-3 or TRBV12-4 with TRBJ2-5; the match to TRBD2 covers 10 bases. Losses at the gene ends were 7 bases for V and 6 bases for J; bases not matched to a gene: 5. The CDR3 spans 13 residues. CDR3 nucleotide sequence: TGTGCCAGCACGGCTAGCGGGGGTCAGACCCAGTACTTC. This encodes CASTASGGQTQYF.

The genes are TRBV18 and TRBJ2-7; TRBD2 agrees at 8 bases. Germline trimming cut 3 bases from V and 7 bases from J; bases unmatched to any gene: 5. The CDR3 consists of 13 residues. Germline values: CDR1 KGHSH, CDR2 LQKENI. For the CDR3, the DNA is TGTGCCAGCTCACCTGGGACTAGGGATGAGCAGTACGTC. Translating gives CASSPGTRDEQYV.

This clonotype was seen a few times. The gene calls are TRBV20-1 and TRBJ1-2; the match to TRBD1 covers 9 bases. The CDR3 consists of 13 residues. CDR1 is DFQATT and CDR2 is SNEGSKA in the germline V gene (reference sequence). V shed 0 bases and J 6 bases; nucleotides not matched to a gene: 2. Here the CDR3 reads CSARDGQGNGYTF. As DNA, the CDR3 is TGCAGTGCTAGAGATGGACAGGGGAATGGCTACACCTTC.

This rearrangement joins TRBV6-5 to TRBJ2-3; 12 bases line up with TRBD2. Germline-derived CDR1 and CDR2 are MNHEY and SVGAGI. The ends lost 4 bases at V and 7 bases at J; junction bases unmatched: 12. The CDR3 sequence is 17 residues long. The CDR3 nucleotides read TGTGCCAGCAGTTGGCTAGCGGGGGGGCGAAACGGGTATACGCAGTATTTT. It is translated as CASSWLAGGRNGYTQYF.

This clonotype was counted between two and nine times. The chain is built from TRBV29-1 and TRBJ2-5; TRBD2 matches 8 bases. The CDR3 loop spans 15 amino acids. Unmatched junction bases numbered 6, after V lost 2 bases and J lost 1 base. Per germline, CDR1 SQVTM and CDR2 ANQGSEA. CDR3 in amino acids: CSVEHGRGVQETQYF. The CDR3 nucleotides are TGCAGCGTTGAACACGGGCGGGGGGTCCAAGAGACCCAGTACTTC.

This clonotype came up many times. The chain links TRBV15 to TRBJ2-5, with D unclear. Germline-derived CDR1 and CDR2 are LNHNV and YYDKDF (reference sequence). The V and J ends lost 1 base and 0 bases respectively, with 6 bases between them. CDR3 length: 14 residues. CDR3 amino acids: CATSRVSNQETQYF. The CDR3 nucleotides read TGTGCCACCAGCAGAGTGTCCAACCAAGAGACCCAGTACTTC.

This clonotype showed up just a few times. V gene TRBV5-6 combines with J gene TRBJ2-5; maybe TRBD2 (5 bases). Trimming cost V 5 bases and J 3 bases, with 8 bases left between them. Germline V gene sequence: CDR1 SGHDT, CDR2 YYEEEE. The CDR3 is 12 residues long. The CDR3 loop reads CASRRVEETQYF. The DNA for the CDR3 is TGTGCCAGCAGGAGGGTCGAAGAGACCCAGTACTTC.

The chain couples TRBV2 to TRBJ1-6; TRBD1 matches 8 bases. The length of the CDR3 is 14 residues. V lost 8 bases and J lost 9; bases outside the gene matches: 9. Germline V CDR1 and CDR2: SNHLY, FYNNEI. In DNA, the CDR3 is TGTGCCAGCTTACGACAGGGGTTAGGTTCACCCCTCCACTTT. Protein: CASLRQGLGSPLHF.

This clonotype was counted only a few times. The rearrangement links TRBV12-3 or TRBV12-4 to TRBJ1-6; D is uncertain. Trimming shortened V by 2 bases and J by 9 bases, and 5 bases separated the two germline ends. The CDR3 extends over 12 amino acids. Written as DNA, the CDR3 is TGTGCCAGCAGTTTATTCGGTTCACCCCTCCACTTT. Encoded protein: CASSLFGSPLHF.

In this sample, this clonotype turned up many times. CDR3 amino acids: CASTYAGVTPEAFF. For the CDR3, the DNA is TGTGCCAGCACCTACGCAGGGGTCACCCCTGAAGCTTTCTTT. The V gene is TRBV12-3 or TRBV12-4, the J gene TRBJ1-1; possible D gene TRBD1, 6 bases. The CDR3 extends over 14 amino acids. Trimming removed 7 bases from V and 6 bases from J, with 18 bases in between.

This clonotype was seen ten or more times. This chain connects TRBV6-2 or TRBV6-3 to TRBJ2-3; D uncertain. This CDR3 contains 11 residues. Germline V gene data show CDR1 as MNHEY and CDR2 as SVGEGT. V was clipped by 6 bases and J by 2 bases, with 3 bases between them. CDR3 in amino acids: CASRITDTQYF. CDR3 DNA: TGTGCCAGCAGGATCACAGATACGCAGTATTTT.